The T cell receptor beta chain under discussion was sequenced for a study of T-cell memory formation after mild COVID-19. Study background: The two donors had largely donor-specific TCR clusters. Study-level points and caveats: Researchers could not confirm that second-wave clones peaking on day 37 targeted SARS-CoV-2. Later expanders leaned CD4+, whereas day 15 to 85 contracting clones were balanced CD4/CD8.

Germline lookup yields CDR1 LNHNV and CDR2 YYDKDF (reference sequence). The CDR3 runs 14 residues. V was clipped by 3 bases and J by 2 bases, with 7 bases between them. This clonotype was recorded a few times. Its antigen is unknown. Constant-segment primers were used for 5'RACE, and the resulting TCR alpha and TCR beta cDNA libraries carried sample barcodes and UMIs. TCRdb processed the 5' RACE reads anew with MiXCR; each CDR3 protein has one entry. The data contain 350,000 to 450,000 distinct CDR3 sequences, 20% of them seen just once; the ten biggest clones take up around 8.4%. Sequencing input: PBMCs or a T cell subset sorted from them (not recorded which). The rearrangement links TRBV15 to TRBJ2-2, with D unclear. This TCR came from an adult woman who had mild COVID-19 (a few samples of this study predate the infection). Cell type and time point are not known. The CDR3 loop is CATSRDGNTGELFF. CDR3 DNA: TGTGCCACCAGCAGGGACGGCAACACCGGGGAGCTGTTTTTT.